This T cell receptor (beta chain) stems from a study of blood T cell repertoires in COVID-19. At the level of the study: Samples of COVID-19 (acute and convalescent) were obtained from the United States, Italy and Spain.

CDR3 size: 19 residues. The ends were cut back, 5 bases at V and 0 bases at J, with 23 bases in the middle. The germline CDR1 and CDR2 sequences are MNHEY and SMNVEV (reference sequence). This table comes from immunoSEQ multiplex PCR, and its TCRdb copy is limited to in-frame clones, with some not included. The table has about 30,000 clones, approximately 91% seen once; the top ten hold 9.9%. This receptor was obtained from a human donor with active COVID-19. The donor label of this sample is uncertain. Material for sequencing was peripheral blood. The rearrangement links TRBV27 to TRBJ1-3, with D possibly TRBD1 on 6 matching bases. CDR3 region: CASSPLGTRQAGSGNTIYF. The CDR3 DNA is TGTGCCAGCAGTCCTCTCGGCACGAGACAGGCAGGCTCTGGAAACACCATATATTTT.